The entry below gives a single TCR beta chain sequence along with its context. No antigen is known for it. The same CDR3 also results from other DNA sequences found in this sample. Only in-frame clones appear in the TCRdb table, and some are missing; sequencing was by immunoSEQ multiplex PCR. There are some 100,000 clones in the sample; more than 85% occur only once, and roughly 6.9% lies in the top ten. The data were taken from a study of T cell responses to AZD1222 COVID-19 vaccine. Points from the study as a whole: Possibly, clonal diversity was underestimated; donors were largely white British and included more females. Recipients of AZD1222 seropositive at baseline numbered only five or six. When two AZD1222 doses had been given, Spike-specific TCR breadth and depth rose. Repertoire samples came only from after the peak T cell response.

Per germline, CDR1 MNHEY and CDR2 SMNVEV (reference sequence). Trimming removed 2 bases at V and 2 bases at J, with 9 bases between. This CDR3 has 14 amino acids. The chain uses TRBV27 and TRBJ1-2; TRBD1 is a possible D gene (6 bases). The source of this sequence is an adult who received the AZD1222 COVID-19 vaccine. This specimen consisted of peripheral blood, obtained 28 days after the second AZD1222 dose. The CDR3 here is CASSLNRANYGYTF. The CDR3 DNA follows: TGTGCCAGCAGTTTAAACAGGGCCAACTATGGCTACACCTTC.